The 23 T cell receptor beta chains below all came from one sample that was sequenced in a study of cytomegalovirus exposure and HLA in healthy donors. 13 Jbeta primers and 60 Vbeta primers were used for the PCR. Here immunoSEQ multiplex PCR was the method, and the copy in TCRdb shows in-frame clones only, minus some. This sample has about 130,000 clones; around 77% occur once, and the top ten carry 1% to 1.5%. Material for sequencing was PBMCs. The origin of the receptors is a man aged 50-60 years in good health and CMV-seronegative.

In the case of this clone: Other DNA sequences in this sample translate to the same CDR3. The CDR3 loop is CASSYGTSGTYEQYF. As DNA, the CDR3 is TGTGCCAGCAGTTACGGGACTAGCGGCACCTACGAGCAGTACTTC. This rearrangement joins TRBV6-5 to TRBJ2-7; 11 bases map to TRBD2. CDR1 MNHEY and CDR2 SVGAGI come from the germline V gene. The V gene end was trimmed by 2 bases and the J gene end by 2 bases; junction bases not matched to a gene: 2. The CDR3 is 15 residues long.

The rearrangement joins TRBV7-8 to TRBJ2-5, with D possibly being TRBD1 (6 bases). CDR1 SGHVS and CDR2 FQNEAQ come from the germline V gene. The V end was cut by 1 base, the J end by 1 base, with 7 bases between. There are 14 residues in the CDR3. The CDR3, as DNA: TGTGCCAGCAGCTTAGGGACAGCCCAAGAGACCCAGTACTTC. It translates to CASSLGTAQETQYF.

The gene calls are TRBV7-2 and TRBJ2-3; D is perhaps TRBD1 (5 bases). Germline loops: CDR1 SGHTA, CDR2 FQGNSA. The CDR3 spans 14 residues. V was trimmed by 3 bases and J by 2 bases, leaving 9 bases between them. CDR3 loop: CASSLEGVTDTQYF. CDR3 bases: TGTGCCAGCAGCTTGGAAGGGGTCACAGATACGCAGTATTTT. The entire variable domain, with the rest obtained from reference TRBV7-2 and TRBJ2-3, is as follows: GAGVSQSPSNKVTEKGKDVELRCDPISGHTALYWYRQSLGQGLEFLIYFQGNSAPDKSGLPSDRFSAERTGGSVSTLTIQRTQQEDSAVYLCASSLEGVTDTQYFGPGTRLTVL.

The CDR3 DNA follows: TGTGCCAGCAGCAAGGGACAGGGGGTGAGAGGGAACTATGGCTACACCTTC. It codes for CASSKGQGVRGNYGYTF. This sequence joins TRBV5-4 and TRBJ1-2, with TRBD1 identical over 11 bases. This CDR3 comprises 17 residues. V shed 4 bases and J 2 bases; nucleotides not matched to a gene: 10. CDR1 SGHNT and CDR2 YYREEE come from the germline V gene (reference sequence).

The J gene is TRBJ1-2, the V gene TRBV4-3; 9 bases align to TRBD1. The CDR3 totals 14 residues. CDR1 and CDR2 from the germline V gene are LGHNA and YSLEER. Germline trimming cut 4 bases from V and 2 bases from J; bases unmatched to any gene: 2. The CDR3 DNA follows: TGCGCCAGCAGCCCCGGGACAGGGAACTATGGCTACACCTTC. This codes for CASSPGTGNYGYTF.

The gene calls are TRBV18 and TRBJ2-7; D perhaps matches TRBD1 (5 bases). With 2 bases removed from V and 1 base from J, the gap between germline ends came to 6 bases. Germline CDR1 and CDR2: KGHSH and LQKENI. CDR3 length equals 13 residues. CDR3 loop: CASSPGASYEQYF. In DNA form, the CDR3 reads TGTGCCAGCTCACCAGGGGCGTCCTACGAGCAGTACTTC.

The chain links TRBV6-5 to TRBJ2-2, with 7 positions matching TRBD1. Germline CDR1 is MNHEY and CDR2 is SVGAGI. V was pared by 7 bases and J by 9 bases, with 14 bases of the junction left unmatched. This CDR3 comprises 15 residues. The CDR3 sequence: CASTPGGTGVRELFF. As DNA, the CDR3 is TGTGCCAGCACCCCCGGAGGAACAGGGGTTCGGGAGCTGTTTTTT.

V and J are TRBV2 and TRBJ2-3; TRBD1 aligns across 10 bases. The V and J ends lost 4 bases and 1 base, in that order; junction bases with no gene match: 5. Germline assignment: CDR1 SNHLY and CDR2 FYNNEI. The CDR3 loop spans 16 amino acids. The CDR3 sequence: CASSADGTGGTDTQYF. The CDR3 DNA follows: TGTGCCAGCAGTGCGGACGGGACAGGGGGCACAGATACGCAGTATTTT. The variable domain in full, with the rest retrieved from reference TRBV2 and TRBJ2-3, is EPEVTQTPSHQVTQMGQEVILRCVPISNHLYFYWYRQILGQKVEFLVSFYNNEISEKSEIFDDQFSVERPDGSNFTLKIRSTKLEDSAMYFCASSADGTGGTDTQYFGPGTRLTVL.

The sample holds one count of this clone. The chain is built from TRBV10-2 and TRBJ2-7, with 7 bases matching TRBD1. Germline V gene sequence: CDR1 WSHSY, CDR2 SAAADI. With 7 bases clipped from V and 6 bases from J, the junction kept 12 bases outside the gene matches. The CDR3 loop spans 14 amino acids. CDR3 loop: CASIESDRVAEQYF. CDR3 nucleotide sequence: TGCGCCAGCATAGAGTCCGACAGGGTGGCCGAGCAGTACTTC.

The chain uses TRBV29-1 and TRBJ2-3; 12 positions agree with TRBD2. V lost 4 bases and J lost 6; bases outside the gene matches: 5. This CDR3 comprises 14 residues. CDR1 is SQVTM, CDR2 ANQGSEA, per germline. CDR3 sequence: CSVAPSGRADTQYF. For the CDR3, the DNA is TGCAGCGTTGCACCTAGCGGGAGGGCCGATACGCAGTATTTT.

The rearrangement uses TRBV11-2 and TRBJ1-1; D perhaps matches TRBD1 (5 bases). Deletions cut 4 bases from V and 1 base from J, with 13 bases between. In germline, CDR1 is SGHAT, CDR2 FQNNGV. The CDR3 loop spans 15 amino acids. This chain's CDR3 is CASSSRQTKNTEAFF. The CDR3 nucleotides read TGTGCCAGCAGCTCCCGACAGACCAAGAACACTGAAGCTTTCTTT.

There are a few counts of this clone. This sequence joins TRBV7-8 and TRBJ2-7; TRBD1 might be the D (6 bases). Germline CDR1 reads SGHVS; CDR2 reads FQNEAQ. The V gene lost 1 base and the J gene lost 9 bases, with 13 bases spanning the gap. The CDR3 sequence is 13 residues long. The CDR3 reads CASSLGGGQGQYF. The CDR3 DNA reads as TGTGCCAGCAGCTTAGGTGGGGGACAAGGGCAGTACTTC.

The CDR3 DNA reads TGTGCCAGCAGTGTTAGCGGGGGATTTATCCAAGAGACCCAGTACTTC. Amino acids: CASSVSGGFIQETQYF. This chain connects TRBV2 to TRBJ2-5; TRBD2 agrees at 9 bases. This CDR3 is built from 16 residues. From germline, CDR1 is SNHLY and CDR2 FYNNEI. Trimming at V came to 4 bases and at J to 1 base, leaving 7 bases not matched to a gene.

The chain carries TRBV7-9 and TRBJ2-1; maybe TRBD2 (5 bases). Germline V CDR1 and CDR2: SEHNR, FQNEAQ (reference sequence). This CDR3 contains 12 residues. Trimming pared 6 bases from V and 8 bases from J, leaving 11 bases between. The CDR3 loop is CASRADGDEQFF. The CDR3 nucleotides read TGTGCCAGCAGAGCCGACGGGGATGAGCAGTTCTTC.

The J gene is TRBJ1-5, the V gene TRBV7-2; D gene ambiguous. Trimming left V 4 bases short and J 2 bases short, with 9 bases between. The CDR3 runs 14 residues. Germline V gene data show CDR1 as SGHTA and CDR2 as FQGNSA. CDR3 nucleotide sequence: TGTGCCAGCAGCTCGACTCCGGGCAATCAGCCCCAGCATTTT. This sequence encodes CASSSTPGNQPQHF.

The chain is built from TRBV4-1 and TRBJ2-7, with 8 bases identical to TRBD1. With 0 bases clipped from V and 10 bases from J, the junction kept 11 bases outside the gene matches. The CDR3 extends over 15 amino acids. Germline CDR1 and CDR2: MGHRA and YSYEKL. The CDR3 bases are TGCGCCAGCAGCCAAGATCGGGTGGCAGGGGGCGCCCAGTACTTC. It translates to CASSQDRVAGGAQYF.

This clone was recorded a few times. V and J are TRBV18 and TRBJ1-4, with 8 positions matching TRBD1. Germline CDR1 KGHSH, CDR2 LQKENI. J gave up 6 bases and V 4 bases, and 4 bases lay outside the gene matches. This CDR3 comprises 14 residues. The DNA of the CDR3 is TGTGCCAGCTCACGACAGGGGACCGATGAAAAACTGTTTTTT. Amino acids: CASSRQGTDEKLFF.

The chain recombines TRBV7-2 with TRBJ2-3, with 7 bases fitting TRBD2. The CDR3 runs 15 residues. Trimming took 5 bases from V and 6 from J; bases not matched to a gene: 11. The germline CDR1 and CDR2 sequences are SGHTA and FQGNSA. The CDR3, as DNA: TGTGCCAGCAGCAACCCCGGGACTACCTTGGATACGCAGTATTTT. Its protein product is CASSNPGTTLDTQYF.

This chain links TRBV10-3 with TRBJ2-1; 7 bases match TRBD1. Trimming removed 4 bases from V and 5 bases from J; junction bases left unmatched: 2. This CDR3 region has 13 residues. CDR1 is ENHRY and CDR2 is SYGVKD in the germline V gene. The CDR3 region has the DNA TGTGCCATCAGTGCGACAGGGAACAATGAGCAGTTCTTC. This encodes CAISATGNNEQFF.

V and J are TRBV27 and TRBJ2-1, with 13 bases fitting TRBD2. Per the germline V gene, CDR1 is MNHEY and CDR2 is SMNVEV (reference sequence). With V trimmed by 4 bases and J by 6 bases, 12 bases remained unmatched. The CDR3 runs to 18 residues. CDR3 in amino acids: CASSSYIPGLAGANEQFF. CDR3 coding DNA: TGTGCCAGCAGTTCTTATATCCCCGGACTAGCGGGAGCCAATGAGCAGTTCTTC.

The CDR3 here is CASRKTSGLTDTQYF. CDR3 DNA: TGTGCCAGCAGAAAGACTAGCGGACTCACAGATACGCAGTATTTT. This chain connects TRBV6-1 to TRBJ2-3; 9 nucleotides align to TRBD2. Germline V gives CDR1 MNHNS, CDR2 SASEGT. The CDR3 totals 15 residues. V gave up 6 bases and J gave up 2 bases; unmatched junction bases: 6.

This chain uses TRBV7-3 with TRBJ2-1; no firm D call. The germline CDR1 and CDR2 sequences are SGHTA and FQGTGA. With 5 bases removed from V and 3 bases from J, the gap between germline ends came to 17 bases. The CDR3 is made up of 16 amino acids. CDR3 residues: CASSPGTRALYNEQFF. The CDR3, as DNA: TGTGCCAGCAGCCCAGGAACCCGTGCGCTCTACAATGAGCAGTTCTTC.

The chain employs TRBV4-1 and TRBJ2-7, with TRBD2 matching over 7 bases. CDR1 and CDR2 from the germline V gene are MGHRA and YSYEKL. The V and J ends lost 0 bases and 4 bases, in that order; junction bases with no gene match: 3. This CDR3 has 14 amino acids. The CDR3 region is CASSQDLAVYEQYF. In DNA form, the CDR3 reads TGCGCCAGCAGCCAAGATCTAGCGGTGTACGAGCAGTACTTC.